This TCR beta chain derives from a study of T cell responses to AZD1222 COVID-19 vaccine. Whole-study findings and limits: Nearly half of spike-specific TCRs reportedly target unmutated variant regions. Distributed over spike, vaccine-associated CD4 TCRs predominated at 160-218 and 743-854. The study sampled repertoires only after the peak T cell response.

A note on this clone: Its matching antigen is unknown.

Germline V gene sequence: CDR1 MNHEY, CDR2 SVGEGT. This CDR3 region has 13 residues. The V gene lost 0 bases and the J gene lost 7 bases, with 9 bases spanning the gap. Clones were sequenced by immunoSEQ multiplex PCR, and TCRdb holds only the in-frame ones, with some missing. This table holds around 150,000 clones, just over 90% found once. The TCR comes from an adult who received the AZD1222 COVID-19 vaccine. The rearrangement links TRBV6-2 or TRBV6-3 to TRBJ1-2; no firm D call. The sample consisted of peripheral blood, taken 28 days after the second AZD1222 dose. CDR3 protein: CASSYSTLGGYTF. The CDR3, as DNA: TGTGCCAGCAGTTACTCGACCCTCGGTGGCTACACCTTC.